This is a list of T cell receptor beta chains from one sample in a study of blood T cell repertoires in COVID-19. Profiled with immunoSEQ multiplex PCR; TCRdb holds only in-frame clones, not every one. Of some 150,000 clones in the sample, 80% to 90% were seen once. The sequencing input was peripheral blood. Receptor source: a woman aged 55-70 years with COVID-19, enrolled during active disease. Each CDR3 is given with its conserved first and last residue. D genes are given only for firm matches. Clone size is not always given. Where it is, it says once, few, many or a class for expanded clones.

d_gene	j_gene	v_gene	abundance	CDR3aa	CDR3nt
.	TRBJ1-6	TRBV12-5	once	CASGPRNSPLHF	TGTGCTAGTGGTCCTCGTAATTCACCCCTCCACTTT
.	TRBJ1-5	TRBV12-3/TRBV12-4	.	CASSLEGRQPQHF	TGTGCCAGCAGTTTAGAGGGGCGTCAGCCCCAGCATTTT
.	TRBJ1-2	TRBV4-3	.	CASSQVRPGYGYTF	TGCGCCAGCAGCCAAGTTCGGCCGGGCTATGGCTACACCTTC
TRBD2	TRBJ2-1	TRBV4-1	.	CASSQRGGYNEQFF	TGCGCCAGCAGCCAACGGGGGGGGTACAATGAGCAGTTCTTC
TRBD2	TRBJ2-5	TRBV10-1	.	CASSGLAEETQYF	TGCGCCAGCAGTGGACTAGCGGAAGAGACCCAGTACTTC
.	TRBJ2-2	TRBV7-8	few	CASSRIPGQNTGELFF	TGTGCCAGCAGCCGCATACCGGGACAGAACACCGGGGAGCTGTTTTTT
TRBD1	TRBJ1-5	TRBV3-1/TRBV3-2	.	CASSQDRDRAGPQHF	TGTGCCAGCAGCCAGGACCGGGACAGGGCGGGACCCCAGCATTTT
TRBD2	TRBJ2-1	TRBV6-2/TRBV6-3	.	CASSFGTSGIYEQFF	TGTGCCAGCAGTTTTGGGACTAGCGGGATTTATGAGCAGTTCTTC
.	TRBJ1-1	TRBV12-3/TRBV12-4	once	CASRWGGTEAFF	TGTGCCAGCAGGTGGGGGGGCACTGAAGCTTTCTTT
TRBD1	TRBJ2-1	TRBV24-1	.	CATGIPQGAGRNEQFF	TGTGCCACCGGAATTCCCCAGGGGGCGGGTAGGAATGAGCAGTTCTTC
.	TRBJ2-1	TRBV5-1	once	CASSYRAGAGNEQFF	TGCGCCAGCAGCTACCGTGCGGGGGCGGGGAATGAGCAGTTCTTC
.	TRBJ1-2	TRBV15	.	CATAISQGSLRGYTF	TGTGCCACCGCTATAAGCCAAGGGAGCCTTCGGGGCTACACCTTC
.	TRBJ1-1	TRBV10-2	.	CASTETTGRTGTEAFF	TGCGCCAGCACCGAAACGACCGGGCGCACAGGGACTGAAGCTTTCTTT
.	TRBJ1-1	TRBV3-1/TRBV3-2	.	CASSQRGRAEAFF	TGTGCCAGCAGCCAAAGGGGCAGGGCTGAAGCTTTCTTT
.	TRBJ1-2	TRBV6-5	few	CASSSEDYGYTF	TGTGCCAGCAGTTCAGAGGACTATGGCTACACCTTC
.	TRBJ1-5	TRBV12-3/TRBV12-4	.	CASTSYSNQPQHF	TGTGCCAGCACCAGTTATAGCAATCAGCCCCAGCATTTT
.	TRBJ2-7	TRBV30	.	CAWSVRGYEQYF	TGTGCCTGGAGTGTACGAGGTTACGAGCAGTACTTC
.	TRBJ2-1	TRBV6-2/TRBV6-3	once	CASSYSRLNEQFF	TGTGCCAGCAGTTACTCACGACTCAATGAGCAGTTCTTC
TRBD2	TRBJ2-1	TRBV7-3	once	CASSPSGGGHNEQFF	TGTGCCAGCAGCCCAAGCGGGGGAGGGCACAATGAGCAGTTCTTC
TRBD1	TRBJ2-1	TRBV5-4	.	CASSQDRTGYNEQFF	TGTGCCAGCAGCCAGGACAGGACCGGCTACAATGAGCAGTTCTTC
.	TRBJ1-2	TRBV5-1	.	CASSTHGIYGYTF	TGCGCCAGCAGCACGCACGGTATCTATGGCTACACCTTC
.	TRBJ1-4	TRBV27	.	CASSKRDDGEKLFF	TGTGCCAGCAGTAAACGAGACGACGGGGAAAAACTGTTTTTT
.	TRBJ1-3	TRBV7-8	.	CASSLSVHSGNTIYF	TGTGCCAGCAGCTTATCAGTCCACTCTGGAAACACCATATATTTT
.	TRBJ2-3	TRBV9	.	CASSVSPRSNTDTQYF	TGTGCCAGCAGCGTTTCCCCCCGGTCAAACACAGATACGCAGTATTTT
.	TRBJ2-2	TRBV24-1	.	CATSDLQSVTGELFF	TGTGCCACCAGTGATTTGCAATCGGTAACCGGGGAGCTGTTTTTT
.	TRBJ1-1	TRBV9	.	CASSDQANTEAFF	TGTGCCAGCAGCGATCAGGCGAACACTGAAGCTTTCTTT
TRBD1	TRBJ1-5	TRBV19	once	CASSGIGTGGRVVNQPQHF	TGTGCCAGTAGTGGAATCGGGACAGGGGGTAGGGTAGTCAATCAGCCCCAGCATTTT
TRBD1	TRBJ2-7	TRBV9	once	CASSVGTGASYEQYF	TGTGCCAGCAGCGTAGGGACAGGGGCCTCCTACGAGCAGTACTTC
TRBD2	TRBJ2-1	TRBV4-3	.	CASSQDLAAIYNEQFF	TGCGCCAGCAGCCAAGATCTAGCGGCGATTTACAATGAGCAGTTCTTC
.	TRBJ1-2	TRBV19	.	CASSGWTAYGYTF	TGTGCCAGTAGTGGCTGGACAGCCTATGGCTACACCTTC
.	TRBJ1-2	TRBV19	once	CASRTAQDYGYTF	TGTGCCAGCCGGACAGCACAGGACTATGGCTACACCTTC
.	TRBJ2-1	TRBV5-6	.	CASSLMRDLNNEQFF	TGTGCCAGCAGCTTGATGCGGGACTTGAACAATGAGCAGTTCTTC
TRBD1	TRBJ2-7	TRBV20-1	.	CSASVGTGGSEQYF	TGCAGTGCTAGTGTTGGGACAGGAGGCTCCGAGCAGTACTTC
TRBD2	TRBJ2-7	TRBV4-3	.	CASSQESLAGGSYEQYF	TGCGCCAGCAGCCAAGAAAGCCTAGCGGGGGGGTCCTACGAGCAGTACTTC
TRBD1	TRBJ2-2	TRBV29-1	.	CSVEGGQTGELFF	TGCAGCGTTGAAGGGGGACAGACCGGGGAGCTGTTTTTT
TRBD1	TRBJ1-5	TRBV6-2/TRBV6-3	once	CASSSTGGNQPQHF	TGTGCCAGCAGTTCGACAGGGGGCAATCAGCCCCAGCATTTT
TRBD2	TRBJ2-4	TRBV9	.	CASSRAASGAQAKNIQYF	TGTGCCAGCAGCCGGGCGGCTAGCGGGGCCCAAGCCAAAAACATTCAGTACTTC
.	TRBJ2-1	TRBV3-1/TRBV3-2	.	CASSGLGVVFNNEQFF	TGTGCCAGCAGCGGGTTAGGAGTGGTTTTCAACAATGAGCAGTTCTTC
TRBD1	TRBJ2-7	TRBV6-5	.	CASRRPRGQEQYF	TGTGCCAGCAGACGCCCCAGGGGGCAGGAGCAGTACTTC
.	TRBJ1-2	TRBV19	.	CASSISARGLYGYTF	TGTGCCAGTAGTATTTCTGCCAGGGGCCTCTATGGCTACACCTTC
.	TRBJ2-7	TRBV5-1	.	CASSLEGVGAAQYF	TGCGCCAGCAGCTTGGAAGGTGTTGGGGCGGCGCAGTACTTC
TRBD1	TRBJ1-4	TRBV5-1	.	CASSARTGVRYEKLFF	TGCGCCAGCAGCGCGCGAACAGGGGTGCGGTATGAAAAACTGTTTTTT
TRBD1	TRBJ1-1	TRBV7-9	once	CASSLRTGYDQAFF	TGTGCCAGCAGCTTAAGGACAGGGTACGATCAAGCTTTCTTT
TRBD1	TRBJ1-2	TRBV6-2/TRBV6-3	.	CASSLRTGGGLNGYTF	TGTGCCAGCAGTCTCCGGACAGGGGGGGGTCTAAATGGCTACACCTTC
.	TRBJ2-2	TRBV7-9	.	CASSLIPAANTGELFF	TGTGCCAGCAGCTTAATCCCAGCGGCCAACACCGGGGAGCTGTTTTTT
.	TRBJ1-6	TRBV6-1	.	CASSEYGESPLHF	TGTGCCAGCAGTGAATACGGGGAATCACCCCTCCACTTT
TRBD1	TRBJ2-2	TRBV11-2	once	CASSAGDRGRTGELFF	TGTGCCAGCAGCGCGGGTGACAGGGGTAGGACCGGGGAGCTGTTTTTT
TRBD1	TRBJ1-2	TRBV19	.	CASSIQTGEHYGYTF	TGTGCCAGTAGTATCCAGACAGGGGAACACTATGGCTACACCTTC
.	TRBJ2-7	TRBV19	.	CASSTSAREQYF	TGTGCCAGTAGTACGAGCGCCCGGGAGCAGTACTTC
TRBD1	TRBJ1-1	TRBV7-9	.	CASSLFRGDTEAFF	TGTGCCAGCAGCTTATTCAGGGGGGACACTGAAGCTTTCTTT
.	TRBJ2-3	TRBV9	.	CASSAGGTDTQYF	TGTGCCAGCAGCGCCGGAGGCACAGATACGCAGTATTTT
.	TRBJ1-2	TRBV29-1	.	CSVGEGGHGYTF	TGCAGCGTTGGTGAGGGAGGGCACGGCTACACCTTC
TRBD2	TRBJ2-7	TRBV3-1/TRBV3-2	.	CASSQESCGSSYEQYF	TGTGCCAGCAGCCAAGAGAGTTGCGGGAGCTCCTACGAGCAGTACTTC
.	TRBJ2-3	TRBV30	.	CAWSVQGASTDTQYF	TGTGCCTGGAGTGTACAAGGGGCCAGCACAGATACGCAGTATTTT
.	TRBJ1-3	TRBV9	.	CASSSRGSSGNTIYF	TGTGCCAGCAGCTCAAGGGGCTCCTCTGGAAACACCATATATTTT
TRBD1	TRBJ2-1	TRBV7-9	.	CASSFGQVYEQFF	TGTGCCAGCAGCTTCGGACAGGTCTATGAGCAGTTCTTC
TRBD2	TRBJ2-7	TRBV11-2	.	CASSLVPPPGGLYEQYF	TGTGCCAGCAGCTTAGTTCCCCCCCCGGGAGGCCTCTACGAGCAGTACTTC
.	TRBJ2-7	TRBV18	.	CASSPPEGEGSEQYF	TGTGCCAGCTCACCACCGGAAGGAGAGGGCAGCGAGCAGTACTTC
.	TRBJ2-5	TRBV4-1	.	CASSEESSMEGETQYF	TGCGCCAGCAGCGAAGAGTCGTCAATGGAGGGCGAGACCCAGTACTTC